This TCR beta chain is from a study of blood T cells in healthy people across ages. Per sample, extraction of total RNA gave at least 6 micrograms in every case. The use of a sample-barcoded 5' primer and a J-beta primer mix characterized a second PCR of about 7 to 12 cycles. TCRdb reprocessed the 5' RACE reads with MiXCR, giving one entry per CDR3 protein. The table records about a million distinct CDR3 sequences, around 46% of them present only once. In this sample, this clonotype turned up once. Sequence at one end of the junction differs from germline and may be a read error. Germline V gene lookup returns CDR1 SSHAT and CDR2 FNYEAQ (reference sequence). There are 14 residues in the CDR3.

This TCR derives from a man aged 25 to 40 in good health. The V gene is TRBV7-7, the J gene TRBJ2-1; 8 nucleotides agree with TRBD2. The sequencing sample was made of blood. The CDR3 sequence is CASSSGLAYKEQFF. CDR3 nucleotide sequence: TGTGCTAGCAGCTCAGGACTAGCCTACAAGGAGCAGTTCTTC.